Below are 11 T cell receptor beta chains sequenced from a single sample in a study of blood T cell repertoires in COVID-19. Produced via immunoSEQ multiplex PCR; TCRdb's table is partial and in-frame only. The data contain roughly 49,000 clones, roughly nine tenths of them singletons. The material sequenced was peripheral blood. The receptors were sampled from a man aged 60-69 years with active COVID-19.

The CDR3 spells CASSLRAQETQYF. The CDR3 DNA reads as TGTGCCAGCAGTCTGAGGGCACAAGAGACCCAGTACTTC. This chain connects TRBV2 to TRBJ2-5; D perhaps matches TRBD2 (5 bases). CDR3 length: 13 residues. The germline V and J ends were trimmed by 5 bases and 2 bases, with 9 bases remaining between them. Looked up from germline, CDR1 is SNHLY and CDR2 is FYNNEI.

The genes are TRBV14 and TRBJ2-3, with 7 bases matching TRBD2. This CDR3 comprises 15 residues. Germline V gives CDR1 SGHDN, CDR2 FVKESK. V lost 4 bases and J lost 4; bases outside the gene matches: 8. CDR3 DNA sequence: TGTGCCAGCAGCCCGCGCGGGAGTGTCTCAGATACGCAGTATTTT. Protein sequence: CASSPRGSVSDTQYF.

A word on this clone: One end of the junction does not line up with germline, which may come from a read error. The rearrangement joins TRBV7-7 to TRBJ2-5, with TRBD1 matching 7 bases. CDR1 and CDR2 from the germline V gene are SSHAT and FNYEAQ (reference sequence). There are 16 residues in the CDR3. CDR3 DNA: TGTGCTAGCAGCTTTGGGGGACAGCGCGTTTTAGAGACCCAGTACTTC. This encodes CASSFGGQRVLETQYF. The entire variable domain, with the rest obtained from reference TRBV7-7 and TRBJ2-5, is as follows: GAGVSQSPRYKVTKRGQDVTLRCDPISSHATLYWYQQALGQGPEFLTYFNYEAQPDKSGLPSDRFSAERPEGSISTLTIQRTEQRDSAMYRCASSFGGQRVLETQYFGPGTRLLVL.

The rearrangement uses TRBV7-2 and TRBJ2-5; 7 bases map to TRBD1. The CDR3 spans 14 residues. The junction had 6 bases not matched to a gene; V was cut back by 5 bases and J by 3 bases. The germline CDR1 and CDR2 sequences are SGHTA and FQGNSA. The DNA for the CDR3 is TGTGCCAGCAGCCCGCAGACAGGGAAAGAGACCCAGTACTTC. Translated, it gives CASSPQTGKETQYF.

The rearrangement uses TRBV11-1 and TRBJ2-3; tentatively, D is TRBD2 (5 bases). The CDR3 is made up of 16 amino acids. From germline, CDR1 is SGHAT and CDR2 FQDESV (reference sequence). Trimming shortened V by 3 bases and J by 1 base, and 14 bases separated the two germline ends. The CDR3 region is CASSFYPLARTDTQYF. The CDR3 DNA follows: TGTGCCAGCAGCTTCTATCCCCTAGCCCGCACAGATACGCAGTATTTT.

CDR3 protein: CASSRDRGDGNQPQHF. DNA of the CDR3: TGTGCCAGCAGCAGAGACAGGGGCGATGGCAATCAGCCCCAGCATTTT. This rearrangement joins TRBV7-8 to TRBJ1-5; 8 bases line up with TRBD1. CDR3 length: 16 residues. The J segment lost 2 bases and the V segment lost 5 bases, leaving 8 bases of the junction unmatched. Per germline, CDR1 SGHVS and CDR2 FQNEAQ.

The CDR3 spells CASSEMHGEIRTDTQYF. DNA of the CDR3: TGTGCCAGCAGCGAAATGCACGGGGAGATCCGCACAGATACGCAGTATTTT. J is TRBJ2-3 and V is TRBV9; D is perhaps TRBD2 (5 bases). Per the germline V gene, CDR1 is SGDLS and CDR2 is YYNGEE. The CDR3 runs 17 residues. V was cut by 3 bases and J by 1 base, with 18 bases left in between.

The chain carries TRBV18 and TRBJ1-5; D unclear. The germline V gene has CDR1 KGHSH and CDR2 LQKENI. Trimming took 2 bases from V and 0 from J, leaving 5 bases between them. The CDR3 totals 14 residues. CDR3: CASSPNYSNQPQHF. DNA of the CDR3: TGTGCCAGCTCACCAAACTATAGCAATCAGCCCCAGCATTTT.

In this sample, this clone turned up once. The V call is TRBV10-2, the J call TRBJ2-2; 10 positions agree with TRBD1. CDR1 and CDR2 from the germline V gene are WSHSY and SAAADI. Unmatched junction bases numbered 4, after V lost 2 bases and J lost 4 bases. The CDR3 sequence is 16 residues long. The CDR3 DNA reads TGCGCCAGCAGTGAGCGACAGGGGGCAAGCACCGGGGAGCTGTTTTTT. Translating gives CASSERQGASTGELFF.

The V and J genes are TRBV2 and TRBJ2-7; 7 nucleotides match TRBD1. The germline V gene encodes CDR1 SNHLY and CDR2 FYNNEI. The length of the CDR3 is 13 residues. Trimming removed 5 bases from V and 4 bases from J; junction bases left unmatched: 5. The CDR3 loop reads CASSKGQAYEQYF. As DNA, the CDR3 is TGTGCCAGCAGTAAAGGACAGGCTTACGAGCAGTACTTC.

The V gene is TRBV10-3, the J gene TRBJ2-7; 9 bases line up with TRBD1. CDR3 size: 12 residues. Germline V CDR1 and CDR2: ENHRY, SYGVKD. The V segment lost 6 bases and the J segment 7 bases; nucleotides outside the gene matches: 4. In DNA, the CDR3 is TGTGCCATCAGCGACAGGGGGGTGGAGCAGTACTTC. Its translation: CAISDRGVEQYF.